This T cell receptor beta chain was captured in a study of blood T cell repertoires in COVID-19. On the study more broadly: Sites in the United States, Italy and Spain provided acute and convalescent COVID-19 samples. PBMCs, B-cell-depleted T cells, or T cells provided the cDNA or gDNA that made up the material.

Clones were sequenced by immunoSEQ multiplex PCR, and TCRdb holds only the in-frame ones, with some missing. The sample consists of 370,000 or so clones, approximately 87% of them appearing once. The CDR3 totals 14 residues. Germline values: CDR1 SGHTA, CDR2 FQGNSA. Trimming cost V 2 bases and J 5 bases, with 9 bases left between them. V is TRBV7-2 and J is TRBJ1-4; D possibly corresponds to TRBD1 (5 bases). The sample comprised PBMCs or T cells enriched from blood (not recorded which). This TCR derives from a man aged 30 to 39 who had recovered from COVID-19. CDR3 loop: CASSLTGRNEKLFF. The CDR3 DNA is TGTGCCAGCAGCTTAACAGGTCGAAATGAAAAACTGTTTTTT.